The rows below give T cell receptor beta chains drawn from one sample of a study of Ad26.COV2.S vaccination and SARS-CoV-2 variants. Sequencing was performed with immunoSEQ multiplex PCR; in TCRdb, only in-frame clones are kept and a portion is missing. The repertoire holds 430,000 or so clones, 75% to 95% seen once, with 9% to 15% in the top ten. Specimen: peripheral blood, collected in a trial of Ad26.COV2.S vaccine versus placebo. These receptors all come from a person aged 18-65 years who received the Ad26.COV2.S COVID-19 vaccine or a placebo. CDR3s include the opening cysteine and the closing phenylalanine or tryptophan. Fields, in order: J gene, clone size, D gene, V gene, CDR3 protein. The D gene is left open where the match is weak. The size of a clone is reported for some rows only, either as once, few or many, or as a class for expanded clones.

J: TRBJ2-1; size: -; D: -; V: TRBV5-4; CDR3: CASSLDTSSYNEQFF
J: TRBJ1-2; size: -; D: -; V: TRBV4-3; CDR3: CASSQDIHNYGYTF
J: TRBJ2-3; size: -; D: -; V: TRBV28; CDR3: CASSSPGGGLAELTDTQYF
J: TRBJ2-1; size: -; D: -; V: TRBV7-2; CDR3: CASSLALRDVQFF
J: TRBJ2-1; size: -; D: -; V: TRBV15; CDR3: CATSRGDEQFF
J: TRBJ1-1; size: -; D: -; V: TRBV5-1; CDR3: CASSLDRPMNTEAFF
J: TRBJ2-3; size: -; D: -; V: TRBV7-6; CDR3: CASSLTDPDTQYF
J: TRBJ2-1; size: -; D: TRBD2; V: TRBV5-6; CDR3: CASSLGLAGPDSYNEQFF
J: TRBJ2-7; size: -; D: TRBD2; V: TRBV15; CDR3: CATSGQTLSGISYEQYF
J: TRBJ1-1; size: once; D: TRBD1; V: TRBV11-2; CDR3: CASSQTGSNTEAFF
J: TRBJ2-7; size: -; D: -; V: TRBV4-2; CDR3: CASSQDYNRLREQYF
J: TRBJ1-5; size: -; D: -; V: TRBV18; CDR3: CASSPLDGGLNQPQHF
J: TRBJ1-1; size: -; D: TRBD1; V: TRBV4-3; CDR3: CASSLGTGGTLGTEAFF
J: TRBJ2-1; size: few; D: TRBD1; V: TRBV29-1; CDR3: CSTQGDNEQFF